What follows describes a single TCR beta chain. The target antigen is unknown. A much more abundant neighbour one base away suggests this may be a read error. The data belong to a study of breast tumors, draining lymph nodes, adjacent tissues. Findings and limits, study-wide: That most tumor T cells come from lymph nodes remained unproven. The data were judged consistent with most tumor T cells coming from lymph node and expanding in tumor. Tumor repertoires ranked between lymph nodes and nontumor tissue in diversity, with V and J gene preferences. Compared with basal-like, luminal-like tumors shared significantly more repertoire with nontumor tissue.

Breast cancer patients provided tissue from their axillary draining lymph nodes. TCRdb redid the calling of the multiplex PCR reads with MiXCR, one entry per CDR3 protein. The sample has 85,000 to 120,000 distinct CDR3 sequences; under 40% are singletons. The TCR was taken from a female donor with breast cancer. Some clones in this sample may be carry-over from other donors' samples. The sample was axillary lymph node tissue.

The CDR3 DNA reads as TGTGCCAGCAGCTTACGGGACTCCGAGCAGTACTTC. This encodes CASSLRDSEQYF. This chain joins TRBV5-6 and TRBJ2-7; D is perhaps TRBD2 (6 bases). There are 12 residues in the CDR3. V was trimmed by 2 bases and J by 6 bases, leaving 9 bases between them. Germline V gives CDR1 SGHDT, CDR2 YYEEEE.